This passage covers 15 T cell receptor beta chains from one sample sequenced in a study of OX40 agonist ivuxolimab in advanced cancers. Assay used: immunoSEQ multiplex PCR; TCRdb lists only in-frame clones, some missing. This sample has approximately 99,000 clones, with about 96% found just once. Sequencing used CD4+ or CD8+ T cells sorted from blood, obtained in a trial of the OX40 agonist ivuxolimab. The receptors stem from an adult with an advanced solid tumor such as melanoma, head and neck, liver or kidney cancer.

J is TRBJ1-1 and V is TRBV5-1, with 9 bases matching TRBD1. The CDR3 loop spans 19 amino acids. Trimming cost V 4 bases and J 6 bases; bases outside gene matches: 22. Germline V lookup: CDR1 SGHRS, CDR2 YFSETQ. The CDR3 sequence: CASSLPTSGTGYLVAEAFF. CDR3 sequence (DNA): TGCGCCAGCAGCCTACCCACCTCCGGGACAGGGTACCTTGTGGCTGAAGCTTTCTTT.

This chain uses TRBV27 with TRBJ1-1, with D possibly being TRBD1 (5 bases). V was shortened by 2 bases and J by 0 bases, with 13 bases between the two germline ends. Germline V gives CDR1 MNHEY, CDR2 SMNVEV (reference sequence). The CDR3 has 16 amino acids. The CDR3 DNA is TGTGCCAGCAGTTTAAGGGGTGTAAGTATGAACACTGAAGCTTTCTTT. Protein sequence: CASSLRGVSMNTEAFF.

This chain uses TRBV6-5 with TRBJ1-2; no clear D gene. Germline CDR1 and CDR2: MNHEY and SVGAGI. The CDR3 totals 14 residues. Trimming shortened V by 0 bases and J by 3 bases, and 8 bases separated the two germline ends. The CDR3 here is CASSYSSQYYGYTF. In DNA form, the CDR3 reads TGTGCCAGCAGTTACTCGTCGCAGTACTATGGCTACACCTTC.

V and J are TRBV7-9 and TRBJ2-7; 9 nucleotides agree with TRBD1. CDR3 length: 15 residues. V lost 8 bases and J lost 6; bases outside the gene matches: 14. CDR1 SEHNR and CDR2 FQNEAQ come from the germline V gene (reference sequence). This CDR3 reads CASSRTGTGRAEQYF. The DNA of the CDR3 is TGTGCCAGCTCCCGGACCGGGACAGGGAGGGCCGAGCAGTACTTC. Using reference TRBV7-9 and TRBJ2-7 for the parts outside the CDR3, the full variable domain is DTGVSQNPRHKITKRGQNVTFRCDPISEHNRLYWYRQTLGQGPEFLTYFQNEAQLEKSRLLSDRFSAERPKGSFSTLEIQRTEQGDSAMYLCASSRTGTGRAEQYFGPGTRLTVT.

This chain's CDR3 is CASSPIGREGADTQYF. The CDR3 DNA reads as TGTGCCAGCAGCCCGATAGGCCGGGAGGGGGCAGATACGCAGTATTTT. The V and J genes are TRBV28 and TRBJ2-3; 8 bases fit TRBD2. CDR3 size: 16 residues. Germline CDR1 and CDR2: MDHEN and SYDVKM. J was trimmed by 4 bases and V by 6 bases; bases with no gene match: 12.

The rearrangement links TRBV7-9 to TRBJ1-2, with 12 bases that match TRBD1. Per germline, CDR1 SEHNR and CDR2 FQNEAQ (reference sequence). The CDR3 runs to 17 residues. V trimming: 5 bases; J trimming: 4 bases; junction bases outside the gene matches: 11. The CDR3 region is CASSKGQGAPRFYGYTF. CDR3 coding DNA: TGTGCCAGCAGCAAGGGACAGGGGGCCCCTCGCTTCTATGGCTACACCTTC.

The chain carries TRBV7-3 and TRBJ2-1; D ambiguous. V lost 2 bases, J lost 0 bases, and 8 bases lay in between. This CDR3 comprises 15 residues. Looked up from germline, CDR1 is SGHTA and CDR2 is FQGTGA. CDR3 loop: CASSLDESSYNEQFF. The CDR3 nucleotides are TGTGCCAGCAGCTTAGATGAAAGCTCCTACAATGAGCAGTTCTTC. The variable domain in full, completed from reference TRBV7-3 and TRBJ2-1, reads GAGVSQTPSNKVTEKGKYVELRCDPISGHTALYWYRQSLGQGPEFLIYFQGTGAADDSGLPNDRFFAVRPEGSVSTLKIQRTERGDSAVYLCASSLDESSYNEQFFGPGTRLTVL.

This rearrangement joins TRBV4-1 to TRBJ2-7; D remains ambiguous. The CDR3 has 13 amino acids. Trimming removed 3 bases at V and 6 bases at J, with 12 bases between. CDR1 MGHRA and CDR2 YSYEKL come from the germline V gene. For the CDR3, the DNA is TGCGCCAGCAGCCAGATCCCCGCCAGCGAGCAGTACTTC. Protein sequence: CASSQIPASEQYF.

The chain recombines TRBV6-5 with TRBJ2-5, with a weak D call TRBD1 (7 bases). Trimming removed 5 bases from V and 5 bases from J, with 18 bases in between. The CDR3 runs to 15 residues. Germline CDR1 is MNHEY and CDR2 is SVGAGI. The chain's CDR3 is CASSPLGGGSETQYF. CDR3 bases: TGTGCCAGCAGTCCGCTTGGAGGGGGCAGTGAGACCCAGTACTTC.

V gene TRBV19 combines with J gene TRBJ2-3, with TRBD2 as a possible D gene (6 bases). Trimming left V 7 bases short and J 1 base short, with 12 bases between. Germline V gene sequence: CDR1 LNHDA, CDR2 SQIVND (reference sequence). The CDR3 runs 14 residues. The CDR3 protein is CASTIGGGTDTQYF. CDR3 in DNA: TGTGCCAGTACCATAGGCGGGGGCACAGATACGCAGTATTTT.

The chain carries TRBV5-6 and TRBJ1-1; D may be TRBD1 (5 bases). V lost 0 bases to trimming and J lost 7 bases, with 7 bases between them. Germline CDR1 and CDR2: SGHDT and YYEEEE. This CDR3 region has 12 residues. The CDR3 DNA reads TGTGCCAGCAGCTTGGGGGGACTTGAAGCTTTCTTT. Protein product: CASSLGGLEAFF.

The chain joins TRBV9 to TRBJ2-3; the D is unclear. This CDR3 contains 16 residues. Trimming left V 3 bases short and J 2 bases short, with 16 bases between. From germline, CDR1 is SGDLS and CDR2 YYNGEE. CDR3 sequence: CASSEGTSQFTDTQYF. Here the CDR3 DNA reads TGTGCCAGCAGCGAGGGAACTTCCCAGTTCACAGATACGCAGTATTTT. Looking up the rest from reference TRBV9 and TRBJ2-3 gives the full variable domain: DSGVTQTPKHLITATGQRVTLRCSPRSGDLSVYWYQQSLDQGLQFLIQYYNGEERAKGNILERFSAQQFPDLHSELNLSSLELGDSALYFCASSEGTSQFTDTQYFGPGTRLTVL.

The chain uses TRBV6-6 and TRBJ2-1, with 9 bases identical to TRBD1. V shed 5 bases and J 5 bases; nucleotides not matched to a gene: 7. The CDR3 consists of 15 residues. Per the germline V gene, CDR1 is MNHNY and CDR2 is SVGAGI (reference sequence). The CDR3 loop is CASSPGGTGNNEQFF. The CDR3 DNA is TGTGCCAGCAGTCCCGGTGGGACAGGGAACAATGAGCAGTTCTTC.

About this clone itself: At the DNA level, this CDR3 is encoded by other sequences in the same sample as well. This sequence joins TRBV28 and TRBJ2-7; D call uncertain. The germline V gene has CDR1 MDHEN and CDR2 SYDVKM. Trimming stripped 4 bases from V and 7 bases from J, with 8 bases between. The CDR3 is 11 amino acids. The CDR3 protein is CASSSPGEQYF. The DNA for the CDR3 is TGTGCCAGCAGTTCCCCTGGGGAGCAGTACTTC.

The V gene is TRBV6-5, the J gene TRBJ2-5; possibly TRBD1 or TRBD2 for D (5 bases each). CDR3 length equals 14 residues. Trimming stripped 4 bases from V and 2 bases from J, with 11 bases between. Looked up from germline, CDR1 is MNHEY and CDR2 is SVGAGI. As DNA, the CDR3 is TGTGCCAGCAGTTTCCGGGACCGACAAGAGACCCAGTACTTC. It translates to CASSFRDRQETQYF.